The sequence of this T cell receptor beta chain was determined in a study of shared clonotypes between healthy human individuals. Study at large: Each donor contributed plates that comprised three CD4 naive, three CD4 memory, two CD8 naive and one CD8 memory.

The CDR3 has 22 amino acids. CDR1 is MDHEN, CDR2 SYDVKM, per germline. The junction had 24 bases not matched to a gene; V was cut back by 6 bases and J by 0 bases. The CD4+ fraction was divided into a CD45RA+ naive subset and a CD45RA-negative memory subset. The test was conducted at deep level. Some clones are missing from TCRdb's copy, which holds only in-frame ones; the method was immunoSEQ multiplex PCR. The repertoire holds about 660,000 clones, around 74% seen once, with 1.7% in the top ten. Study-wide results and limits: Naive CD4 clonotypes were shared across several donors at roughly 5.5%.

This clone has just a few counts. The target antigen is unknown. V and J are TRBV28 and TRBJ2-4; 9 positions agree with TRBD1. Sequencing was carried out using memory CD4+ T cells sorted from blood. Sample subset: CD45RA-negative fraction. The source is a woman aged 25-40 years in good health. The CDR3 DNA sequence: TGTGCCAGCAGGCGAAAGCATCAACAGGGGGCGATAGCAATACTAGCCAAAAACATTCAGTACTTC. Protein product: CASRRKHQQGAIAILAKNIQYF.